This T cell receptor (beta chain) emerged from a study of regulatory T cells in long-lasting Graves disease. Time point described: newly diagnosed GD, antithyroid drugs for less than 3 months. TCR sequences were obtained from RNA taken from PBMCs. This clonotype occurred many times. Arm-PCR of CDR3 regions and iRepertoire HTBI primers were used to build TCR beta libraries. MiXCR, applied by TCRdb to the multiplex PCR reads, yields one record per CDR3 protein. The sample carries about 520,000 distinct CDR3 sequences, more than 10% recorded once. Losses at the gene ends were 9 bases for V and 3 bases for J; bases not matched to a gene: 3. CDR1 is KGHDR, CDR2 SFDVKD, per germline. This CDR3 contains 13 residues. Another study also made use of these data, one on T cells in Graves' hyperthyroidism and ophthalmopathy.

The rearrangement links TRBV24-1 to TRBJ1-1; 10 bases agree with TRBD1. This specimen consisted of peripheral blood mononuclear cells (PBMCs), obtained at new diagnosis, from a patient treated with antithyroid drugs. The TCR was taken from a woman younger than 45 with Graves disease. CDR3 protein: CATRDRGDTEAFF. Written as DNA, the CDR3 is TGTGCCACCCGGGACAGGGGCGACACTGAAGCTTTCTTT.